A selection of T cell receptor beta chains follows, all from one sample in a study of T cell changes during pregnancy in multiple sclerosis. The assay was immunoSEQ multiplex PCR, and TCRdb's table has in-frame clones only and misses some. Among about 61,000 clones, over 80% were seen once, and the ten largest hold 0.85% to 0.95%. The sample here was peripheral blood, taken in the first trimester of pregnancy. The receptors come from a female donor in good health, enrolled as a control in a pregnancy study. The CDR3 runs from the conserved cysteine through the conserved F or W. D genes are given only for firm matches. Size values are once, few and many counts, or a class for expanded clones, and some rows have none.

NA | few | TRBJ2-2 | TRBV7-2 | CASSSKVGGLDTGELFF | TGTGCCAGCAGCTCTAAAGTGGGGGGTTTGGACACCGGGGAGCTGTTTTTT
TRBD2 | NA | TRBJ2-5 | TRBV2 | CASSEGAGAEEETQYF | TGTGCCAGCAGTGAGGGAGCGGGGGCCGAGGAGGAGACCCAGTACTTC
TRBD1 | NA | TRBJ1-2 | TRBV6-6 | CASSPGQGAKGYTF | TGTGCCAGCAGTCCGGGACAGGGGGCTAAGGGCTACACCTTC
TRBD1 | NA | TRBJ1-1 | TRBV11-3 | CASSFTGGNTEAFF | TGTGCCAGCAGCTTCACAGGGGGGAACACTGAAGCTTTCTTT
NA | NA | TRBJ1-4 | TRBV29-1 | CSVEMRSRGEKLFF | TGCAGCGTTGAAATGCGGAGTCGGGGAGAAAAACTGTTTTTT
TRBD1 | NA | TRBJ1-1 | TRBV5-4 | CASSQGGQGWTEAFF | TGTGCCAGCAGCCAAGGCGGACAGGGGTGGACTGAAGCTTTCTTT
NA | NA | TRBJ2-7 | TRBV30 | CAWSVFYRYEQYF | TGTGCCTGGAGTGTGTTTTATCGTTACGAGCAGTACTTC
TRBD2 | NA | TRBJ2-1 | TRBV5-1 | CASNPVVAGGLYNEQFF | TGCGCCAGCAACCCTGTGGTGGCGGGGGGCCTCTACAATGAGCAGTTCTTC
NA | NA | TRBJ2-2 | TRBV4-2 | CASSQDFWGGQSGELFF | TGTGCCAGCAGCCAAGATTTTTGGGGGGGCCAAAGCGGGGAGCTGTTTTTT
TRBD1 | NA | TRBJ1-2 | TRBV27 | CASSGQEVGYTF | TGTGCCAGCAGTGGACAGGAGGTTGGCTACACCTTC
NA | NA | TRBJ2-6 | TRBV6-1 | CASSEEDGGGANVLTF | TGTGCCAGCAGTGAAGAGGACGGAGGTGGGGCCAACGTCCTGACTTTC
TRBD1 | NA | TRBJ2-7 | TRBV5-6 | CASSSPYRGTYEQYF | TGTGCCAGCAGCTCCCCGTACAGGGGAACCTACGAGCAGTACTTC
NA | NA | TRBJ2-7 | TRBV6-5 | CASSYSPGLSSYEQYF | TGTGCCAGCAGTTACTCGCCAGGCCTGAGCTCCTACGAGCAGTACTTC
NA | NA | TRBJ2-5 | TRBV25-1 | CASSVGGTAGAGETQYF | TGTGCCAGCAGTGTCGGAGGCACGGCGGGGGCAGGGGAGACCCAGTACTTC
NA | NA | TRBJ2-3 | TRBV18 | CASSPLADTQYF | TGTGCCAGCTCACCATTAGCAGATACGCAGTATTTT
NA | NA | TRBJ2-3 | TRBV5-5 | CASDPGGAPSTDTQYF | TGTGCCAGCGACCCAGGTGGGGCACCGAGCACAGATACGCAGTATTTT
TRBD2 | NA | TRBJ2-5 | TRBV7-9 | CASSLGIGGEGFETQYF | TGTGCCAGCAGCTTAGGAATTGGCGGGGAGGGGTTCGAGACCCAGTACTTC
NA | few | TRBJ1-3 | TRBV5-6 | CASNPFSGAGNTIYF | TGTGCCAGCAATCCCTTTTCGGGGGCTGGAAACACCATATATTTT
NA | NA | TRBJ1-5 | TRBV25-1 | CASSGTGQPQHF | TGTGCCAGCAGTGGTACAGGTCAGCCCCAGCATTTT
NA | NA | TRBJ1-4 | TRBV27 | CASSLYGGAGEKLFF | TGTGCCAGCAGTTTATACGGTGGGGCTGGTGAAAAACTGTTTTTT
NA | NA | TRBJ1-1 | TRBV2 | CASKSDMNTEAFF | TGTGCCAGCAAGTCGGACATGAACACTGAAGCTTTCTTT
NA | NA | TRBJ2-1 | TRBV7-3 | CASSLRSGFYNEQFF | TGTGCCAGCAGCTTACGTTCGGGGTTCTACAATGAGCAGTTCTTC
TRBD1 | once | TRBJ2-7 | TRBV5-6 | CASSRPGQENYEQYF | TGTGCCAGCAGCCGGCCGGGACAGGAGAATTACGAGCAGTACTTC
NA | NA | TRBJ1-2 | TRBV4-1 | CASSQGGGPNYGYTF | TGCGCCAGCAGCCAAGGGGGGGGCCCAAACTATGGCTACACCTTC
TRBD1 | NA | TRBJ1-1 | TRBV4-3 | CASSPGQGRSEAFF | TGCGCCAGCAGCCCCGGACAGGGTAGGAGTGAAGCTTTCTTT
NA | NA | TRBJ2-7 | TRBV5-4 | CASSYSRGPSYEQYF | TGTGCCAGCAGCTACTCACGAGGGCCCAGCTACGAGCAGTACTTC
NA | few | TRBJ1-1 | TRBV2 | CASREGVATEAFF | TGTGCCAGCAGAGAGGGGGTGGCCACTGAAGCTTTCTTT
NA | NA | TRBJ1-2 | TRBV9 | CASSVAREGNYGYTF | TGTGCCAGCAGCGTAGCCAGGGAAGGCAACTATGGCTACACCTTC
NA | NA | TRBJ1-3 | TRBV6-5 | CASRARGTTGNTIYF | TGTGCCAGCAGGGCCAGAGGAACAACTGGAAACACCATATATTTT
TRBD1 | NA | TRBJ1-1 | TRBV15 | CATSRERGRGRIVGTEAFF | TGTGCCACCAGCAGAGAAAGGGGCAGGGGGCGAATAGTGGGCACTGAAGCTTTCTTT
NA | NA | TRBJ1-2 | TRBV5-6 | CASSLESVPLYYGYTF | TGTGCCAGCAGCTTGGAGTCAGTCCCCCTCTACTATGGCTACACCTTC
NA | NA | TRBJ1-2 | TRBV9 | CASSVGRAPFGYTF | TGTGCCAGCAGCGTAGGCAGGGCTCCCTTTGGCTACACCTTC
NA | NA | TRBJ2-7 | TRBV19 | CASSMGGGQGYEQYF | TGTGCCAGTAGTATGGGGGGGGGACAAGGCTACGAGCAGTACTTC
NA | NA | TRBJ1-1 | TRBV2 | CASSKTRGADTEAFF | TGTGCCAGCAGCAAAACTCGGGGGGCGGACACTGAAGCTTTCTTT
TRBD1 | NA | TRBJ2-1 | TRBV25-1 | CASSELGQLYNEQFF | TGTGCCAGCAGTGAATTGGGACAGTTATACAATGAGCAGTTCTTC
NA | NA | TRBJ2-7 | TRBV18 | CASSPEGGSSSYEQYF | TGTGCCAGCTCACCCGAGGGTGGATCGAGCTCCTACGAGCAGTACTTC